This record concerns one T cell receptor (beta chain) sequence. This entry is derived from a study of blood T cell repertoires in COVID-19. Donors in Cohort 3 counted as recovered after two negative PCRs, clearance, or symptom resolution. Profiling relied on immunoSEQ multiplex PCR, and the TCRdb table lists in-frame clones only, not all of them. The sample includes 100,000 to 150,000 clones, about 88% of them seen just once. This clonotype originated in a woman aged 45 to 65 who had recovered from COVID-19. Sequenced: PBMCs or T cells enriched from blood (not recorded which).

This CDR3 is CASSRGTGRVDEQFF. DNA of the CDR3: TGTGCCAGCAGCCGAGGGACAGGGAGGGTCGATGAGCAGTTCTTC. The gene calls are TRBV3-1 (or the pseudogene TRBV3-2) and TRBJ2-1, with 9 bases fitting TRBD1. Germline trimming cut 4 bases from V and 8 bases from J; bases unmatched to any gene: 9. This CDR3 has 15 residues. CDR1 and CDR2 from the germline V gene are LGHDT and YNNKEL (reference sequence).